Listed here is a single T cell receptor (beta chain). The data belong to a study of T cells in women clearing cervical HPV infection. Repertoires were generated with immunoSEQ multiplex PCR, while TCRdb's copy carries only in-frame clones and drops some. This sample contains around 18,000 clones. The TCR sequence derives from a woman between 18 and 70 years old with a cervical HPV16 infection that either progressed to CIN3+ or cleared (not recorded which). The sample consisted of blood buffy coat.

This CDR3 reads CASSPGTSRETQYF. The DNA read from the CDR3 is TGTGCCAGCAGCCCCGGGACTAGCCGAGAGACC. The chain links TRBV5-4 to TRBJ2-5; TRBD2 matches 9 bases. The DNA ends 3 residues before the CDR3 does, and the rest of the CDR3 is filled in from the germline J gene. Germline CDR1 is SGHNT and CDR2 is YYREEE (reference sequence). The CDR3 covers 14 residues. V gave up 4 bases and J gave up 4 bases; unmatched junction bases: 5.